The rows below give T cell receptor beta chains drawn from one sample of a study of blood T cells in healthy people across ages. In TCRdb, the 5' RACE reads were re-called with MiXCR into one record per CDR3 protein. The data contain about 800,000 distinct CDR3 sequences, 35% to 50% of them singletons. The sample taken for sequencing was blood. These receptors all stem from an elderly man in good health. Each CDR3 is given with its conserved first and last residue. D genes are given only for firm matches. Size values are once, few and many counts, or a class for expanded clones, and some rows have none.

CDR3aa	CDR3nt	abundance	v_gene	d_gene	j_gene	len
CASSLSPGACEQYF	TGTGCCAGCAGTTTATCCCCGGGGGCCTGCGAGCAGTACTTC	.	TRBV27	.	TRBJ2-7	14
CASSYRDHYEQYF	TGTGCCAGCAGTTATCGCGACCACTACGAGCAGTACTTC	.	TRBV27	.	TRBJ2-7	13
CSSRRGQGGEQFF	TGCAGCTCAAGGAGAGGACAGGGGGGTGAGCAGTTCTTC	.	TRBV20-1	TRBD1	TRBJ2-1	13
CASSSKGPFGNEQFF	TGTGCCAGCAGCTCGAAGGGGCCCTTCGGCAATGAGCAGTTCTTC	.	TRBV7-2	.	TRBJ2-1	15
CASKALKLGTDTQYF	TGTGCCAGCAAGGCCCTAAAGTTGGGCACAGATACGCAGTATTTT	.	TRBV6-2/TRBV6-3	.	TRBJ2-3	15
CSVGRKNTEAFF	TGCAGCGTGGGACGGAAGAACACTGAAGCTTTCTTT	few	TRBV29-1	.	TRBJ1-1	12
CASSPGTGAMYEQYF	TGTGCCAGCAGCCCTGGGACAGGGGCGATGTACGAGCAGTACTTC	few	TRBV7-3	TRBD1	TRBJ2-7	15
CASRTQGAGGREQYF	TGTGCCAGCCGTACTCAGGGAGCGGGAGGGCGCGAGCAGTACTTC	.	TRBV28	TRBD2	TRBJ2-7	15
CASSFQGPEQFF	TGTGCCAGCTCATTCCAGGGTCCTGAGCAGTTCTTC	.	TRBV18	.	TRBJ2-1	12
CASSDQGLYDYTF	TGTGCCAGCAGTGACCAAGGCCTCTATGACTACACCTTC	.	TRBV2	.	TRBJ1-2	13
CASSPGTQGWVETQYF	TGTGCCAGCAGCCCTGGTACGCAGGGTTGGGTGGAGACCCAGTACTTC	.	TRBV3-1	.	TRBJ2-5	16
CASSPRASGQTQYF	TGTGCCAGCAGCCCTAGGGCTAGCGGACAGACCCAGTACTTC	.	TRBV7-2	TRBD2	TRBJ2-5	14
CASSASGTSKQFF	TGTGCCAGCAGTGCCTCCGGGACTAGCAAGCAGTTCTTC	.	TRBV12-3/TRBV12-4	TRBD2	TRBJ2-1	13
CVSGLLAVKPETQYF	TGTGTCAGCGGATTGCTAGCGGTGAAGCCAGAGACCCAGTACTTC	.	TRBV9	TRBD2	TRBJ2-5	15
CASSWTGSNEKLFF	TGTGCCAGCAGCTGGACAGGGTCTAATGAAAAACTGTTTTTT	.	TRBV7-2	TRBD1	TRBJ1-4	14
CASSFGLSEGETQYF	TGCGCCAGCAGCTTCGGACTCTCGGAGGGGGAGACCCAGTACTTC	few	TRBV5-1	.	TRBJ2-5	15
CASSLNPGGFQETQYF	TGTGCCAGCAGCCTGAATCCCGGGGGTTTCCAAGAGACCCAGTACTTC	few	TRBV2	.	TRBJ2-5	16
CASSWGQGVGELFF	TGCGCCAGCAGCTGGGGACAGGGCGTCGGGGAGCTGTTTTTT	few	TRBV5-1	TRBD1	TRBJ2-2	14
CASRNGQADTQYF	TGTGCCAGCAGAAACGGACAGGCGGATACGCAGTATTTT	.	TRBV12-3/TRBV12-4	TRBD1	TRBJ2-3	13
CSGTGLQGRTDTQYF	TGCAGCGGGACGGGACTCCAGGGGCGTACAGATACGCAGTATTTT	many	TRBV29-1	.	TRBJ2-3	15
CASSYHPTWNEQFF	TGTGCCAGCAGTTACCATCCCACATGGAATGAGCAGTTCTTC	.	TRBV6-2/TRBV6-3	.	TRBJ2-1	14
CASSNSGLAGGEQYF	TGTGCCAGCAGCAACTCGGGACTAGCGGGAGGGGAGCAGTACTTC	.	TRBV28	TRBD2	TRBJ2-7	15
CSAPDREVGETQYF	TGCAGTGCTCCCGACAGGGAGGTCGGAGAGACCCAGTACTTC	.	TRBV20-1	.	TRBJ2-5	14
CASSSFTSGRLYEQYF	TGTGCCAGCAGCTCATTTACTAGCGGGAGGTTGTACGAGCAGTACTTC	.	TRBV7-8	TRBD2	TRBJ2-7	16
CASSDAGSSTDTQYF	TGTGCCAGCAGTGATGCGGGATCTAGCACAGATACGCAGTATTTT	.	TRBV25-1	.	TRBJ2-3	15
CASRDPGHEQFF	TGTGCCAGCAGAGACCCAGGGCATGAGCAGTTCTTC	.	TRBV28	.	TRBJ2-1	12
CASSRGGRETQYF	TGTGCCAGCAGCCGCGGGGGAAGAGAGACCCAGTACTTC	few	TRBV7-2	TRBD2	TRBJ2-5	13
CASRAGVKVNEQFF	TGTGCCAGCAGGGCGGGAGTTAAAGTCAATGAGCAGTTCTTC	few	TRBV27	TRBD2	TRBJ2-1	14
CSARTPGQETQYF	TGCAGTGCTAGAACCCCAGGCCAAGAGACCCAGTACTTC	.	TRBV20-1	.	TRBJ2-5	13
CASRTHGTQYEQYF	TGTGCCAGCAGGACCCATGGCACACAATACGAGCAGTACTTC	once	TRBV6-1	.	TRBJ2-7	14
CASSELGNHYGYTF	TGTGCCAGCAGTGAATTGGGCAACCACTATGGCTACACCTTC	many	TRBV2	.	TRBJ1-2	14
CSARAPGTAKNIQYF	TGCAGTGCTAGAGCCCCTGGGACAGCAAAAAACATTCAGTACTTC	.	TRBV20-1	TRBD1	TRBJ2-4	15
CASSQVGGQGREKLFF	TGCGCCAGCAGCCAAGTGGGAGGCCAGGGCCGGGAAAAACTGTTTTTT	.	TRBV4-1	.	TRBJ1-4	16
CASADGAGMNTEAFF	TGTGCCAGCGCCGATGGGGCAGGAATGAACACTGAAGCTTTCTTT	few	TRBV6-2/TRBV6-3	.	TRBJ1-1	15
CASSPGLAGVGEQYF	TGTGCCAGCAGCCCAGGACTAGCGGGAGTGGGGGAGCAGTACTTC	few	TRBV3-1	TRBD2	TRBJ2-7	15
CASSLVGQGAREQYF	TGTGCCAGCAGCCTTGTCGGACAGGGGGCGCGTGAGCAGTACTTC	few	TRBV7-2	TRBD1	TRBJ2-4	15
CASSARQGNTGELFF	TGTGCCAGCAGTGCTCGACAGGGGAACACCGGGGAGCTGTTTTTT	.	TRBV28	TRBD1	TRBJ2-2	15
CASSLESRNNEQFF	TGCGCCAGCAGCTTGGAGTCGAGGAACAATGAGCAGTTCTTC	few	TRBV5-1	.	TRBJ2-1	14
CASFAQGRHEQYF	TGTGCCAGCTTTGCACAGGGGAGACACGAGCAGTACTTC	.	TRBV27	TRBD1	TRBJ2-7	13
CSAGTRADTQYF	TGCAGTGCGGGGACACGCGCAGATACGCAGTATTTT	few	TRBV20-1	.	TRBJ2-3	12
CSANLGTSGKETQYF	TGCAGTGCCAATTTGGGGACTAGCGGGAAAGAGACCCAGTACTTC	few	TRBV20-1	TRBD2	TRBJ2-5	15
CSARWAGGDIQYF	TGCAGTGCTAGATGGGCGGGGGGTGACATTCAGTACTTC	.	TRBV20-1	TRBD2	TRBJ2-4	13
CSVEVPGAESYTF	TGCAGCGTTGAAGTCCCAGGGGCGGAAAGCTACACCTTC	.	TRBV29-1	.	TRBJ1-2	13
CASSFRLAGGGETQYF	TGTGCCAGCAGTTTTCGACTAGCGGGAGGAGGAGAGACCCAGTACTTC	.	TRBV6-2/TRBV6-3	TRBD2	TRBJ2-5	16
CSVESIAASLSTDTQYF	TGCAGCGTTGAATCCATTGCGGCCTCCCTTAGCACAGATACGCAGTATTTT	many	TRBV29-1	.	TRBJ2-3	17